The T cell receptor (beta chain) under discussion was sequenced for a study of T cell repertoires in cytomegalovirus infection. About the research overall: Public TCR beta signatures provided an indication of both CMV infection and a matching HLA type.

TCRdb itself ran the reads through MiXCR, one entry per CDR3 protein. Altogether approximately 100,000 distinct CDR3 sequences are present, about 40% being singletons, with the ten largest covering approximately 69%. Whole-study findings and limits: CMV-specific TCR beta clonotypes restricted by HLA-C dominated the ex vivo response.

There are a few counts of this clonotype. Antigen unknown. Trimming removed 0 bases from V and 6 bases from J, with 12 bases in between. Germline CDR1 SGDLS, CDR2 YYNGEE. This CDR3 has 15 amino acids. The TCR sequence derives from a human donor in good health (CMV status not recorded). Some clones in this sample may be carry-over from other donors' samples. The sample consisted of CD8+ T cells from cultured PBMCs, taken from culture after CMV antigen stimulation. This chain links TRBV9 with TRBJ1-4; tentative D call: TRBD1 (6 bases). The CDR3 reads CASSVGSGVDEKLFF. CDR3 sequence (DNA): TGTGCCAGCAGCGTAGGTTCAGGGGTGGATGAAAAACTGTTTTTT.